The TCR beta chain under discussion was sequenced for a study of spatial heterogeneity in lung cancer. CDR1 and CDR2 from the germline V gene are MNHEY and SMNVEV (reference sequence). This CDR3 has 12 amino acids. V lost 5 bases and J 7 bases, leaving 9 bases between the germline ends. Overall study findings and caveats: Expanded intratumoral alpha and beta TCR counts tracked tumor mutation counts. Coverage of tumor T cells, an estimated figure, was approximately 6.9% for alpha and around 13% for beta chains.

This clonotype was counted a few times. Its cognate antigen is unknown. Time point given: sample taken at primary tumor resection. The authors sequenced whole RNA from tumor, nontumor lung or frozen PBMC without sorting. Every cDNA TCR molecule received its own unique molecular identifier. TCRdb ran MiXCR on the 5' RACE reads and lists one entry per CDR3 protein. The profile covers 10,000 or so distinct CDR3 sequences, with 7.5% to 10% appearing a single time and around 25% taken by the ten largest. The clonotype originates from a male donor with early-stage non-small cell lung cancer. The sample in question was lung tumor tissue, obtained at surgery. The genes are TRBV27 and TRBJ1-5; D perhaps matches TRBD1 (5 bases). CDR3 sequence reads: CASSPAGQPQHF. The CDR3 nucleotides are TGTGCCAGCAGTCCCGCAGGGCAGCCCCAGCATTTT.